These T cell receptor beta chains were read from a single sample in a study of blood T cell repertoires in COVID-19. Libraries were prepared by immunoSEQ multiplex PCR; TCRdb keeps only in-frame clonotypes and omits some of them. The table lists a few hundred thousand clones, more than 75% of them singletons, with 1.2% in the top ten. Sequenced sample: PBMCs or T cells enriched from blood (not recorded which). The receptors here all came from a woman aged 18-29 years who had recovered from COVID-19. Each CDR3 is given with its conserved first and last residue. The order of the fields is V gene, J gene, D gene, clone size, CDR3 protein, CDR3 DNA. A D gene is named only where the DNA matches it firmly. The size entry is marked missing in some rows and otherwise reads once, few, many or a size class.

TRBV3-1/TRBV3-2	TRBJ2-3	-	-	CASSQAGGRDTQYF	TGTGCCAGCAGCCAAGCCGGGGGTAGGGATACGCAGTATTTT
TRBV2	TRBJ1-1	-	-	CASSDRGVTEAFF	TGTGCCAGCAGTGACAGGGGTGTGACTGAAGCTTTCTTT
TRBV4-3	TRBJ1-6	TRBD1	once	CASSRDSNSPLHF	TGCGCCAGCAGCCGGGACAGTAATTCACCCCTCCACTTT
TRBV7-8	TRBJ1-2	-	-	CASSPRSYGYTF	TGTGCCAGCAGCCCTAGGTCTTATGGCTACACCTTC
TRBV29-1	TRBJ1-3	TRBD1	-	CSGQGSSGNTIYF	TGCAGCGGACAGGGGAGCTCTGGAAACACCATATATTTT
TRBV2	TRBJ1-6	TRBD1	-	CASSEGTGRYSPLHF	TGTGCCAGCAGTGAGGGGACAGGGAGATATTCACCCCTCCACTTT
TRBV7-2	TRBJ1-1	-	-	CASSSTRGSWNTEAFF	TGTGCCAGCAGCTCTACCCGCGGATCTTGGAACACTGAAGCTTTCTTT
TRBV27	TRBJ2-7	-	-	CASSPGFSYEQYF	TGTGCCAGCAGTCCCGGGTTCTCCTACGAGCAGTACTTC
TRBV7-8	TRBJ1-2	-	-	CASSLATRAHGYTF	TGTGCCAGCAGCTTAGCCACCAGGGCGCATGGCTACACCTTC
TRBV7-3	TRBJ1-3	-	once	CASSLVRVVGSGNTIYF	TGTGCCAGCAGCTTAGTACGGGTGGTTGGTTCTGGAAACACCATATATTTT
TRBV2	TRBJ1-1	-	-	CASTGNTEAFF	TGTGCCAGCACCGGGAACACTGAAGCTTTCTTT
TRBV5-1	TRBJ1-1	-	-	CASSLGGGAQAFF	TGCGCCAGCAGCTTGGGGGGGGGAGCCCAAGCTTTCTTT
TRBV7-2	TRBJ1-5	TRBD1	-	CASSLAGQGNQPQHF	TGTGCCAGCAGCTTAGCGGGACAGGGTAATCAGCCCCAGCATTTT
TRBV7-2	TRBJ2-2	-	-	CASSADGGPNTGELFF	TGTGCCAGCAGCGCGGACGGAGGGCCGAACACCGGGGAGCTGTTTTTT
TRBV29-1	TRBJ1-1	-	-	CSAKGQYPNTEAFF	TGCAGCGCGAAAGGACAGTATCCGAACACTGAAGCTTTCTTT
TRBV28	TRBJ1-4	-	once	CASSFPRTEAKGEKLFF	TGTGCCAGCAGTTTTCCCCGGACGGAGGCGAAGGGTGAAAAACTGTTTTTT
TRBV18	TRBJ1-6	-	-	CASSPWEDSYNSPLHF	TGTGCCAGCTCACCCTGGGAGGACTCCTATAATTCACCCCTCCACTTT
TRBV7-3	TRBJ1-1	TRBD1	-	CASSTQGASTEAFF	TGTGCCAGCAGCACACAGGGGGCGAGTACTGAAGCTTTCTTT
TRBV2	TRBJ2-5	TRBD1	-	CASLRDRLQETQYF	TGTGCCAGCCTCAGGGACAGGCTCCAAGAGACCCAGTACTTC
TRBV6-5	TRBJ1-5	TRBD1	-	CASRRGQTNQPQHF	TGTGCCAGCAGGAGGGGACAGACCAATCAGCCCCAGCATTTT
TRBV30	TRBJ2-2	TRBD2	-	CAWMAGGVTGELFF	TGTGCCTGGATGGCGGGGGGTGTTACCGGGGAGCTGTTTTTT
TRBV18	TRBJ2-7	-	-	CASSSPGRGSYEQYF	TGTGCCAGCTCCTCCCCGGGACGGGGGTCCTACGAGCAGTACTTC
TRBV7-9	TRBJ1-2	TRBD1	-	CASSALPGQGFRYTF	TGTGCCAGCAGCGCCCTGCCGGGACAGGGATTCCGCTACACCTTC
TRBV18	TRBJ2-7	TRBD1	-	CASSPPGRGLNYEQYF	TGTGCCAGCTCACCACCGGGAAGGGGGCTGAACTACGAGCAGTACTTC
TRBV4-1	TRBJ1-2	-	-	CASSQELRIDYGYTF	TGCGCCAGCAGCCAAGAACTGAGGATAGACTATGGCTACACCTTC
TRBV6-4	TRBJ2-3	-	-	CASSDGGAPGDTQYF	TGTGCCAGCAGTGACGGCGGGGCTCCGGGGGATACGCAGTATTTT